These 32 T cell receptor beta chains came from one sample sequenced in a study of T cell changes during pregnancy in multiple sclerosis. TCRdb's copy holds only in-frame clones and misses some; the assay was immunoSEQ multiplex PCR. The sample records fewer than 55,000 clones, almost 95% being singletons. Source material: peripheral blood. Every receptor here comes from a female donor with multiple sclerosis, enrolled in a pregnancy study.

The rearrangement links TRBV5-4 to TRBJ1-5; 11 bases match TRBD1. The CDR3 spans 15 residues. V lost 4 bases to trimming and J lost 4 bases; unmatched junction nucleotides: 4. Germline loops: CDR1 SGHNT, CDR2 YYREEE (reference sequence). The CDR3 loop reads CASSMGQGGNQPQHF. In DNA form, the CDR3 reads TGTGCCAGCAGCATGGGACAGGGGGGAAATCAGCCCCAGCATTTT.

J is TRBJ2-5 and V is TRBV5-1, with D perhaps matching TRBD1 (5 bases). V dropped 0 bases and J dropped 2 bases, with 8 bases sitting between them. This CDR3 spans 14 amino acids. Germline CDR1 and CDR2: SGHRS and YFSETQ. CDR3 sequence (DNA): TGCGCCAGCAGCTTGGAGACAGAACAAGAGACCCAGTACTTC. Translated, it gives CASSLETEQETQYF.

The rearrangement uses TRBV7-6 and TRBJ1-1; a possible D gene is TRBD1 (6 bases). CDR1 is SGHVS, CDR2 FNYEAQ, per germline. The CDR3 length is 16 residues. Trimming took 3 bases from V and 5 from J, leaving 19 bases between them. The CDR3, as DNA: TGTGCCAGCAGCTTCCCCTCTGGGGGGGCCGAAACTGAAGCTTTCTTT. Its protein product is CASSFPSGGAETEAFF.

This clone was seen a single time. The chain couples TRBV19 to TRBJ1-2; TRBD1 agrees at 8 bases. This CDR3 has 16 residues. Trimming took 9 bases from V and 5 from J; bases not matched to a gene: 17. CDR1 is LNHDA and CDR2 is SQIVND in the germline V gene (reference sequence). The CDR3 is CASGPYGTGEEYGYTF. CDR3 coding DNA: TGTGCCAGCGGGCCATACGGGACAGGTGAGGAGTATGGCTACACCTTC.

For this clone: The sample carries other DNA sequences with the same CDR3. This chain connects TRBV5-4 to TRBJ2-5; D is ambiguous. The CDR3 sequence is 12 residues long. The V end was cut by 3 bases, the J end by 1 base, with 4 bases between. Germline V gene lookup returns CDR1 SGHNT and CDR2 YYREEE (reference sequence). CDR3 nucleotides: TGTGCCAGCAGCTACGTCCAAGAGACCCAGTACTTC. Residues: CASSYVQETQYF.

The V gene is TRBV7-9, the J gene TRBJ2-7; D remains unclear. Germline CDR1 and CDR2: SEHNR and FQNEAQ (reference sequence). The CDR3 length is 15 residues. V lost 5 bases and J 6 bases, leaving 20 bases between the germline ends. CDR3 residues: CASSPAGIDGSEQYF. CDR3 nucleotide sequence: TGTGCCAGCAGCCCCGCTGGTATTGACGGGTCCGAGCAGTACTTC.

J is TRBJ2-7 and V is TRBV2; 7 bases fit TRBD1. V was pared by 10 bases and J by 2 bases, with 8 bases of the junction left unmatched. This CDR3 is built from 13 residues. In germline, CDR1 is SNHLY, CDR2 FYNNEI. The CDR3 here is CATLQGRPYEQYF. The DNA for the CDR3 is TGTGCCACCCTACAGGGGAGACCCTACGAGCAGTACTTC.

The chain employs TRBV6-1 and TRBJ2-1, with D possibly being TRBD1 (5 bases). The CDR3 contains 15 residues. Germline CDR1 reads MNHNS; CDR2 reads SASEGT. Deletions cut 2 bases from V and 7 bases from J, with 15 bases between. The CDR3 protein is CASSEIGQGGNEQFF. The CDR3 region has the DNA TGTGCCAGCAGTGAAATAGGGCAGGGCGGTAATGAGCAGTTCTTC.

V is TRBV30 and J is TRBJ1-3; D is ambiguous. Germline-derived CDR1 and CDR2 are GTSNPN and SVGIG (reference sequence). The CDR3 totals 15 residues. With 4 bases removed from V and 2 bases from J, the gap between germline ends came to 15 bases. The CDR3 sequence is CAWTPDLAPGNTIYF. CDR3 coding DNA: TGTGCCTGGACCCCCGATCTGGCCCCTGGAAACACCATATATTTT. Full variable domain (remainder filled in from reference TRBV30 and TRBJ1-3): SQTIHQWPATLVQPVGSPLSLECTVEGTSNPNLYWYRQAAGRGLQLLFYSVGIGQISSEVPQNLSASRPQDRQFILSSKKLLLSDSGFYLCAWTPDLAPGNTIYFGEGSWLTVV.

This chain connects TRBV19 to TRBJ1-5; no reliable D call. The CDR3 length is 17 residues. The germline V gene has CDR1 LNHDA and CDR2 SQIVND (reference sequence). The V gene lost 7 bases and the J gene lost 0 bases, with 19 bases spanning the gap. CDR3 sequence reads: CASNHLRQDYSNQPQHF. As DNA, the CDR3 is TGTGCCAGTAACCACTTGCGACAAGATTATAGCAATCAGCCCCAGCATTTT.

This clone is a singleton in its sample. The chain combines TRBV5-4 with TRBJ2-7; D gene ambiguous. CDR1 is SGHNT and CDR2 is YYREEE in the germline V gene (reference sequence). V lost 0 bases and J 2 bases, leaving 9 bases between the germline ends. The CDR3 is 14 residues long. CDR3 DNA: TGTGCCAGCAGCTTGGATCCAGTTCCCTACGAGCAGTACTTC. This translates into CASSLDPVPYEQYF.

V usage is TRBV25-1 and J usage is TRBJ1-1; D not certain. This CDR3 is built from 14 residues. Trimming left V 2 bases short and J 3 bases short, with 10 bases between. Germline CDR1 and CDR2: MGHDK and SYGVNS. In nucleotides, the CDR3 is TGTGCCAGCAGTGAACTTAGTGGGGACACTGAAGCTTTCTTT. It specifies CASSELSGDTEAFF. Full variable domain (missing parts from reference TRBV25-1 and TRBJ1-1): EADIYQTPRYLVIGTGKKITLECSQTMGHDKMYWYQQDPGMELHLIHYSYGVNSTEKGDLSSESTVSRIRTEHFPLTLESARPSHTSQYLCASSELSGDTEAFFGQGTRLTVV.

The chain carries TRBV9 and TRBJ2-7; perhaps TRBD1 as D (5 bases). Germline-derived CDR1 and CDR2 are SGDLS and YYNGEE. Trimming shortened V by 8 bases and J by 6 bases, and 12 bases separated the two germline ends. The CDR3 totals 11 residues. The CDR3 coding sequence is TGTGCCAGTTCCCTAGGGGCCGAGCAGTACTTC. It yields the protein CASSLGAEQYF.

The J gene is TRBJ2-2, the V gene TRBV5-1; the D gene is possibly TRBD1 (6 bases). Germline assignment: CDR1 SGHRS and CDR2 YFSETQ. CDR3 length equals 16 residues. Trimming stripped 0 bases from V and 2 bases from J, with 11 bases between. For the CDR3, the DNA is TGCGCCAGCAGCTTGGCACGGACAGCAAACACCGGGGAGCTGTTTTTT. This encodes CASSLARTANTGELFF.

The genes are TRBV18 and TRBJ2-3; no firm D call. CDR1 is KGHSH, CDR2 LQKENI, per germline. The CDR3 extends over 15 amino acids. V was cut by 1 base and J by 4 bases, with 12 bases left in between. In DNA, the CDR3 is TGTGCCAGCTCACCACGAATCGAAGAGGCAGATACGCAGTATTTT. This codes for CASSPRIEEADTQYF.

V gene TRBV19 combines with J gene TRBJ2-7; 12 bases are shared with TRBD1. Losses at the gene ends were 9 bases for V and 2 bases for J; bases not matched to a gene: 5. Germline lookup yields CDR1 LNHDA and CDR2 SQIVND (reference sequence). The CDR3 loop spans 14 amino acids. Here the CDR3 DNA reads TGTGCCAGCGGAGGGACAGGGGGCACCTACGAGCAGTACTTC. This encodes CASGGTGGTYEQYF.

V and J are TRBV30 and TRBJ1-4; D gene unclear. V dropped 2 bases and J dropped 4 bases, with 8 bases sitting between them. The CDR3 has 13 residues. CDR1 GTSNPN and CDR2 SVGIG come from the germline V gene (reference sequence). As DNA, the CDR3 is TGTGCCTGGAGTCTCGGGGTTAATGAAAAACTGTTTTTT. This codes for CAWSLGVNEKLFF.

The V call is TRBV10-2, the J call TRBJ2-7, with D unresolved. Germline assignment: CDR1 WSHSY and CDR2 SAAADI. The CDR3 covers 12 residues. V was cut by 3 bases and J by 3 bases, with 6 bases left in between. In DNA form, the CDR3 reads TGCGCCAGCAGTGAAGGAGTCTACGAGCAGTACTTC. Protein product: CASSEGVYEQYF.

CDR3: CASSQGSQGLNQPQHF. CDR3 nucleotides: TGTGCCAGCAGCCAGGGTAGCCAGGGCCTCAATCAGCCCCAGCATTTT. V is TRBV16 and J is TRBJ1-5, with D possibly matching TRBD1 (5 bases). Trimming stripped 3 bases from V and 3 bases from J, with 15 bases between. This CDR3 region has 16 residues. Germline V CDR1 and CDR2: KGHSY, FQNENV.

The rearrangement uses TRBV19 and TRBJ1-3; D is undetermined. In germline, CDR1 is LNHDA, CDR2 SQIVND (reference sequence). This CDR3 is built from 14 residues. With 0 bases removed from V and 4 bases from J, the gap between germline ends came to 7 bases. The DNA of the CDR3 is TGTGCCAGTAGTATAGATCGAGAGGGAAACACCATATATTTT. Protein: CASSIDREGNTIYF.

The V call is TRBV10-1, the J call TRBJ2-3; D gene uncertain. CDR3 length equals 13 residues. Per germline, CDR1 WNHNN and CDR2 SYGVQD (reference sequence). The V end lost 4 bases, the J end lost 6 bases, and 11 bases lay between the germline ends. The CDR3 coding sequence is TGCGCCAGCAGTGGGTCCGTCAGGGATACGCAGTATTTT. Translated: CASSGSVRDTQYF.

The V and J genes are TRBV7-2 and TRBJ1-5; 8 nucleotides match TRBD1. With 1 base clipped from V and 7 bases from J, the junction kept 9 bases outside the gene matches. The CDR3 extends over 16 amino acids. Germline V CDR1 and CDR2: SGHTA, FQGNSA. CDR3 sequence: CASSLGQGATGQPQHF. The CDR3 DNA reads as TGTGCCAGCAGCTTAGGCCAGGGGGCTACAGGCCAGCCCCAGCATTTT.

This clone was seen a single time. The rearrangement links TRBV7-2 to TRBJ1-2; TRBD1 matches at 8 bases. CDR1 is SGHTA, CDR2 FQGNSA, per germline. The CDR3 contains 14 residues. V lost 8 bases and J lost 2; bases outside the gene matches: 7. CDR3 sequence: CASRGRTGNYGYTF. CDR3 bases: TGTGCCAGCCGGGGAAGGACAGGGAACTATGGCTACACCTTC.

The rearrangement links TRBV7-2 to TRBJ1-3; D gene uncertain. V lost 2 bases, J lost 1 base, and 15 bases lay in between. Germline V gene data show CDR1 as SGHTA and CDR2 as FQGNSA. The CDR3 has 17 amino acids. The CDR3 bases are TGTGCCAGCAGCTTATGGATAGGGAGCTTTTCTGGAAACACCATATATTTT. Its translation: CASSLWIGSFSGNTIYF.

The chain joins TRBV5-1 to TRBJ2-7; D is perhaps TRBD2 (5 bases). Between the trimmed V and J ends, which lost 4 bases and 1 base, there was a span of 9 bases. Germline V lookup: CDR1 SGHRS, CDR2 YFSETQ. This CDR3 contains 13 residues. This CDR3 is CASSAGNSYEQYF. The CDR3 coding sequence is TGCGCCAGCAGCGCCGGGAATTCCTACGAGCAGTACTTC. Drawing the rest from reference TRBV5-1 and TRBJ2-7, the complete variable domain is KAGVTQTPRYLIKTRGQQVTLSCSPISGHRSVSWYQQTPGQGLQFLFEYFSETQRNKGNFPGRFSGRQFSNSRSEMNVSTLELGDSALYLCASSAGNSYEQYFGPGTRLTVT.

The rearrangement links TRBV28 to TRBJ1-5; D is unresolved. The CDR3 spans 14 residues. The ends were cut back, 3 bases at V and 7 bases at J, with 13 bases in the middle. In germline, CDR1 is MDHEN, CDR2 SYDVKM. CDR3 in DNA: TGTGCCAGCAGTTTTACGCAGGTCCTCCAGCCCCAGCATTTT. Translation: CASSFTQVLQPQHF.

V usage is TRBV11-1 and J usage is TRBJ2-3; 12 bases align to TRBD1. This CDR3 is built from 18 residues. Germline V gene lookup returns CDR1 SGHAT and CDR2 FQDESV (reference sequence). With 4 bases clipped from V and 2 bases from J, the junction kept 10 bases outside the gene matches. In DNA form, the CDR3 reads TGTGCCAGCAGCTCTGTTGGGACAGGGGGCGGCTACACAGATACGCAGTATTTT. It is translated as CASSSVGTGGGYTDTQYF.

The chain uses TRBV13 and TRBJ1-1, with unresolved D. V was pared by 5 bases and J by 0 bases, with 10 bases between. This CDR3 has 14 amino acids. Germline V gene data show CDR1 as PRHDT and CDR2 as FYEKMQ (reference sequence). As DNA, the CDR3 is TGTGCCAGCAGCAACCCATCTATGAACACTGAAGCTTTCTTT. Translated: CASSNPSMNTEAFF.

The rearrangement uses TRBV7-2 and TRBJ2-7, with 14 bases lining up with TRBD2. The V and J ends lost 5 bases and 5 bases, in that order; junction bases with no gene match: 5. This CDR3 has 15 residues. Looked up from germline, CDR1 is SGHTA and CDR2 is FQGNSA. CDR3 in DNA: TGTGCCAGCAGCCACGGACTAGCGGGAGGCAACGAGCAGTACTTC. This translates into CASSHGLAGGNEQYF.

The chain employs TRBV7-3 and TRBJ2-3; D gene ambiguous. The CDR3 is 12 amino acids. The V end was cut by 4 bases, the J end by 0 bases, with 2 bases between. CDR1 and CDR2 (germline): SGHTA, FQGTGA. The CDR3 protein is CASSSSTDTQYF. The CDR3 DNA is TGTGCCAGCAGCTCCAGCACAGATACGCAGTATTTT.

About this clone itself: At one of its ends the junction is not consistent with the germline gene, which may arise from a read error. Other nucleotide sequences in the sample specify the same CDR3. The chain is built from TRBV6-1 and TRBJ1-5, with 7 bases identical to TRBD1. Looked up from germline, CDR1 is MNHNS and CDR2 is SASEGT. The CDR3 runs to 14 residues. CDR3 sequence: CASSNDRVGQPQHF. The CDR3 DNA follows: TGTGCCAGCAGTAACGACAGGGTCGGTCAGCCCCAGCATTTC.

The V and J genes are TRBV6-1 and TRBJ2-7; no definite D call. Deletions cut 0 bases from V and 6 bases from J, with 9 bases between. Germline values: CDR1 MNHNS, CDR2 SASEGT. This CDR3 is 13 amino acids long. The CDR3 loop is CASSEATPREQYF. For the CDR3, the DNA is TGTGCCAGCAGTGAAGCGACCCCCCGCGAGCAGTACTTC.